The next 4 T cell receptor beta chains were all read from a single sample in a study of early T cells in non-severe SARS-CoV-2 infection. TCRdb reprocessed the 5' RACE reads with MiXCR, giving one entry per CDR3 protein. The table includes roughly 66,000 distinct CDR3 sequences, approximately 9.1% detected once. The sequenced sample was whole blood. Source of these receptors: an adult who was a healthcare worker with PCR-confirmed SARS-CoV-2 infection or an uninfected control (not recorded which).

The V gene is TRBV7-2, the J gene TRBJ2-5; no clear D. This CDR3 spans 14 amino acids. Per germline, CDR1 SGHTA and CDR2 FQGNSA. Trimming removed 4 bases at V and 5 bases at J, with 14 bases between. The CDR3 region has the DNA TGTGCCAGCAGCTCTTCCTGGGGATTGGAGACCCAGTACTTC. It encodes CASSSSWGLETQYF.

This clonotype appeared a few times. The rearrangement uses TRBV10-2 and TRBJ2-1; D not certain. This CDR3 comprises 12 residues. CDR1 and CDR2 (germline): WSHSY, SAAADI. V lost 3 bases, J lost 8 bases, and 8 bases lay in between. CDR3 sequence reads: CASSEPWDEQFF. CDR3 coding DNA: TGCGCCAGCAGTGAACCTTGGGATGAGCAGTTCTTC.

In this sample, this clonotype turned up a few times. The V and J genes are TRBV5-5 and TRBJ2-7; 10 nucleotides line up with TRBD1. Germline CDR1 SGHKS, CDR2 YYEKEE (reference sequence). CDR3 length: 15 amino acids. J lost 3 bases, V lost 3 bases, and 6 bases had no gene match. The CDR3 bases are TGTGCCAGCAGCTGGGGACAGGGGTCTGTCTACGAGCAGTACTTC. Protein: CASSWGQGSVYEQYF.

This clonotype was recorded many times. J is TRBJ2-3 and V is TRBV7-2; D is unresolved. This CDR3 is built from 12 residues. Trimming removed 5 bases from V and 5 bases from J, with 8 bases in between. The V gene's germline CDR1 is SGHTA and CDR2 FQGNSA. The CDR3 here is CASSPPVDTQYF. CDR3 coding DNA: TGTGCCAGCAGCCCCCCCGTAGATACGCAGTATTTT.